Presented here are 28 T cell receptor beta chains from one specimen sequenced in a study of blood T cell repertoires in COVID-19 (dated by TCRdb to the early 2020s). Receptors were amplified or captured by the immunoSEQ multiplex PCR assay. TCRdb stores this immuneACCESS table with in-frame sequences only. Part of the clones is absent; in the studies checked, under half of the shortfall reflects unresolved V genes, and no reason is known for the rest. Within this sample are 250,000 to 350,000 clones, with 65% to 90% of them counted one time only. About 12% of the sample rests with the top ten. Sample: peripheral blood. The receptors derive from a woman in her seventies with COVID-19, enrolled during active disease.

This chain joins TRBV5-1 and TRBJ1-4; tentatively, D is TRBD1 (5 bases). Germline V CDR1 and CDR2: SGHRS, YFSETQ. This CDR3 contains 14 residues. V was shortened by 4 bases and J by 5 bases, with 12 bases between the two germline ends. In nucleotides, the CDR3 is TGCGCCAGCAGCCCTGCTGGGGGGAATGAAAAACTGTTTTTT. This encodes CASSPAGGNEKLFF. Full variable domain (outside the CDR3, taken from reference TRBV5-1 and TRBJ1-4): KAGVTQTPRYLIKTRGQQVTLSCSPISGHRSVSWYQQTPGQGLQFLFEYFSETQRNKGNFPGRFSGRQFSNSRSEMNVSTLELGDSALYLCASSPAGGNEKLFFGSGTQLSVL.

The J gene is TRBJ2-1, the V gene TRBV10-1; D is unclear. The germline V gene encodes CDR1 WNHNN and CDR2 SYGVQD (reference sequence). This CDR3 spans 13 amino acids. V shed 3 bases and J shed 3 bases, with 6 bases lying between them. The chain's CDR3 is CASSERVYNEQFF. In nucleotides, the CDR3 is TGCGCCAGCAGTGAACGGGTCTACAATGAGCAGTTCTTC.

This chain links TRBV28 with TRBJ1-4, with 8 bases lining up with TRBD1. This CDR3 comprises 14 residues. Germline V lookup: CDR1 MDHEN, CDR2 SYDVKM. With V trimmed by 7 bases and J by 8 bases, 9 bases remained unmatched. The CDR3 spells CASTSPQGAEKLFF. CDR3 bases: TGTGCCAGCACCTCCCCGCAGGGGGCCGAAAAACTGTTTTTT. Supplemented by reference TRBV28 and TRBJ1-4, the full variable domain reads DVKVTQSSRYLVKRTGEKVFLECVQDMDHENMFWYRQDPGLGLRLIYFSYDVKMKEKGDIPEGYSVSREKKERFSLILESASTNQTSMYLCASTSPQGAEKLFFGSGTQLSVL.

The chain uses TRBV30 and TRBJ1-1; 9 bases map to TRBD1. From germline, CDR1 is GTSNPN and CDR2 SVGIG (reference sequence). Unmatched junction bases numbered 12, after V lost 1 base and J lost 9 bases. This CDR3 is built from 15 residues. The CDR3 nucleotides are TGTGCCTGGAGTGGGCTGGGATCCGGGACAGGGAAAGCTTTCTTT. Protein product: CAWSGLGSGTGKAFF.

The CDR3 region has the DNA TGTGCCAGCAGTCGTACAGGGGCCACTGAAGCTTTCTTT. Translated: CASSRTGATEAFF. The chain has TRBV27 and TRBJ1-1; 7 nucleotides match TRBD1. The CDR3 spans 13 residues. Trimming took 5 bases from V and 4 from J; bases not matched to a gene: 4. Germline V lookup: CDR1 MNHEY, CDR2 SMNVEV (reference sequence).

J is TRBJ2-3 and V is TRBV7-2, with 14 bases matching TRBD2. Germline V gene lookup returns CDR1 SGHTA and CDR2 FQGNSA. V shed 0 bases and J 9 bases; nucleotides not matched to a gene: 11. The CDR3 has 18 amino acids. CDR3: CASSLAGLAGGLQSTQYF. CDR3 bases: TGTGCCAGCAGCTTAGCTGGACTAGCGGGGGGCCTACAATCCACGCAGTATTTT. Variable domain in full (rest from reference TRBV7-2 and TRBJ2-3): GAGVSQSPSNKVTEKGKDVELRCDPISGHTALYWYRQSLGQGLEFLIYFQGNSAPDKSGLPSDRFSAERTGGSVSTLTIQRTQQEDSAVYLCASSLAGLAGGLQSTQYFGPGTRLTVL.

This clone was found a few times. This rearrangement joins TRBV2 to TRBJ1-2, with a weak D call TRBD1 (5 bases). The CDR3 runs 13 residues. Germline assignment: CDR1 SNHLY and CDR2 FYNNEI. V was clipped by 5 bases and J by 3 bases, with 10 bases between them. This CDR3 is CASSTGDYYGYTF. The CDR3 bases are TGTGCCAGCAGTACGGGGGACTACTATGGCTACACCTTC.

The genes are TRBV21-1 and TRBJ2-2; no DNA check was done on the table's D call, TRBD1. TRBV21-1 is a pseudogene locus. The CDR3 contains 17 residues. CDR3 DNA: TGTGCCAGCAGCGCACGGACAGGGGGCATGAACACCGGGGAGCTGTTTTTT. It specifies CASSARTGGMNTGELFF.

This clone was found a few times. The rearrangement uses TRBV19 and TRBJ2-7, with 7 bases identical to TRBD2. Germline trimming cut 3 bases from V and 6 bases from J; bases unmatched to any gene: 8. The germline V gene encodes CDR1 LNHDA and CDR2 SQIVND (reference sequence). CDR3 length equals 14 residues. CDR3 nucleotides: TGTGCCAGTAGTATGCCCAGCGGGACGTCCGAGCAGTACTTC. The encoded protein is CASSMPSGTSEQYF.

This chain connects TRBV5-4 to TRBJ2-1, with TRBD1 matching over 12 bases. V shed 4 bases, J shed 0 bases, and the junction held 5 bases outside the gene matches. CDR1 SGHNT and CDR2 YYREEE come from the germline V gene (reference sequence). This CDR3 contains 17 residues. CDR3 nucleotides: TGTGCCAGCAGCACCGGGACAGGGGGCGGCTCCTACAATGAGCAGTTCTTC. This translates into CASSTGTGGGSYNEQFF.

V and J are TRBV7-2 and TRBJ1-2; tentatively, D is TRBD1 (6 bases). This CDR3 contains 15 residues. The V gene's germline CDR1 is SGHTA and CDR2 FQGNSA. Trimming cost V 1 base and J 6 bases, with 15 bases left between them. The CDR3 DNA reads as TGTGCCAGCAGCTTAGATCCGGGGGGCAGGGATGGCTACACCTTC. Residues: CASSLDPGGRDGYTF.

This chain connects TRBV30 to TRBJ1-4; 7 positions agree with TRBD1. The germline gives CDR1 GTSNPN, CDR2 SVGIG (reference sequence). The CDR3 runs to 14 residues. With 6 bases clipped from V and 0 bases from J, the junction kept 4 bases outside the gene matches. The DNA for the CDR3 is TGTGCCTGCCAGCAGGGGGCAACTAATGAAAAACTGTTTTTT. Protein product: CACQQGATNEKLFF. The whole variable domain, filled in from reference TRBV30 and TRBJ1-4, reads SQTIHQWPATLVQPVGSPLSLECTVEGTSNPNLYWYRQAAGRGLQLLFYSVGIGQISSEVPQNLSASRPQDRQFILSSKKLLLSDSGFYLCACQQGATNEKLFFGSGTQLSVL.

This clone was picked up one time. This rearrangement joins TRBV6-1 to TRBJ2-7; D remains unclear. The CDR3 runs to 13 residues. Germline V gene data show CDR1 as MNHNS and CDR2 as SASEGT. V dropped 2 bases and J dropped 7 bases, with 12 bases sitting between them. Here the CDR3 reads CASSENPGWEQYF. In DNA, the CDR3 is TGTGCCAGCAGTGAAAATCCGGGTTGGGAGCAGTACTTC.

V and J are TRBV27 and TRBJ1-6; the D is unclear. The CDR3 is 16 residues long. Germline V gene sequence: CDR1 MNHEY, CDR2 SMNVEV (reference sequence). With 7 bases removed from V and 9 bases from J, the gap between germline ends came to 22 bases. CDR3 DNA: TGTGCCAGCATCCCGGTCGGGGAACTATCTTCTTCACCCCTCCACTTT. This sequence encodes CASIPVGELSSSPLHF.

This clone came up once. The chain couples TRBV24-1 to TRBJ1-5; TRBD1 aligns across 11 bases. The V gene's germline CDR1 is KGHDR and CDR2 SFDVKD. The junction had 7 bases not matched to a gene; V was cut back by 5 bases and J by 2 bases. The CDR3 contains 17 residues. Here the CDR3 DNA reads TGTGCCACCAGTGGACCCGGGACAGGGGGGCGCAATCAGCCCCAGCATTTT. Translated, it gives CATSGPGTGGRNQPQHF.

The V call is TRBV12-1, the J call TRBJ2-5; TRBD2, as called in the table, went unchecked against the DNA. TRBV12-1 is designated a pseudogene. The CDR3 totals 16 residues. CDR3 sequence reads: CASSFWTGGQEETQYF. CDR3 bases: TGTGCCAGCAGCTTTTGGACGGGGGGGCAGGAGGAGACCCAGTACTTC.

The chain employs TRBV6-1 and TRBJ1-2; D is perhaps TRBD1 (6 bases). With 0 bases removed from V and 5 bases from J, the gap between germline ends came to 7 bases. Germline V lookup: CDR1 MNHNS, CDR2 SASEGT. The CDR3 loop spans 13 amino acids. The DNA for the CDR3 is TGTGCCAGCAGTGAAGCTGGACAGTATGGCTACACCTTC. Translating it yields CASSEAGQYGYTF.

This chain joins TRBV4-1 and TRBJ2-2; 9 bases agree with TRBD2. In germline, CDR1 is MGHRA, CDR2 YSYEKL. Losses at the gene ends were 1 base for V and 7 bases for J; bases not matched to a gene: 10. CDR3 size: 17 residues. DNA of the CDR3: TGCGCCAGCAGCCAAGCCCCGGCGGGGGGGCCAAGCGGGGAGCTGTTTTTT. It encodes CASSQAPAGGPSGELFF.

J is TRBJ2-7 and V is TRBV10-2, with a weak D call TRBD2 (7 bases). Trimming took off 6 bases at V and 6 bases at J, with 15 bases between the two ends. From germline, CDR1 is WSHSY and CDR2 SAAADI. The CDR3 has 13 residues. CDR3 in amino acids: CASSSRGGFEQYF. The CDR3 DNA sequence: TGCGCCAGCAGCTCTAGGGGGGGGTTCGAGCAGTACTTC.

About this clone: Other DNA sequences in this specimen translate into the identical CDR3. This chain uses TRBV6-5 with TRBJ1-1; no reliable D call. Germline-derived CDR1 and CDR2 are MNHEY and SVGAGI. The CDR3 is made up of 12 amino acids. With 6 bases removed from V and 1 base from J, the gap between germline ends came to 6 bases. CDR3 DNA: TGTGCCAGCAGCCGCGGGAACACTGAAGCTTTCTTT. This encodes CASSRGNTEAFF.

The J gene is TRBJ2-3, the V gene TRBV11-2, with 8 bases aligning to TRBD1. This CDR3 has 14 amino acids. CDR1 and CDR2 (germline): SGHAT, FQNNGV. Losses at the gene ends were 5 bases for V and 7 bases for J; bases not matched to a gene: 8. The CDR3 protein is CASSRIGQGNTQYF. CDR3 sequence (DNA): TGTGCCAGCAGCCGTATCGGACAGGGTAATACGCAGTATTTT.

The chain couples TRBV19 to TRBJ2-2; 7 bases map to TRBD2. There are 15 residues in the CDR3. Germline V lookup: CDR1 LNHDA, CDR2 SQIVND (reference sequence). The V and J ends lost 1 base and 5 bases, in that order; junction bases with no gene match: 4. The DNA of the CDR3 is TGTGCCAGTAGTATAGTAAGGGGAGGGACCGGGGAGCTGTTTTTT. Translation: CASSIVRGGTGELFF.

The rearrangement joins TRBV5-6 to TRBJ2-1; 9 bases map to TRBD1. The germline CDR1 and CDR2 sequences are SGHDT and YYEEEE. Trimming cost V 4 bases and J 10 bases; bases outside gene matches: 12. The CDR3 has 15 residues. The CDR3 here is CASSPTGTGNEEQFF. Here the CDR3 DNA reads TGTGCCAGCAGCCCGACCGGGACAGGGAATGAGGAGCAGTTCTTC.

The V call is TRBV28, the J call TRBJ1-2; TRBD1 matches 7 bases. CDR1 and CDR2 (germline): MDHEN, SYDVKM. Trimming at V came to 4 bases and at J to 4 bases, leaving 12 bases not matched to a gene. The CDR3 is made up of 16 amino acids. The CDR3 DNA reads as TGTGCCAGCAGTTCAAGCGGGGGTCGACAGGGCTATGGCTACACCTTC. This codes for CASSSSGGRQGYGYTF.

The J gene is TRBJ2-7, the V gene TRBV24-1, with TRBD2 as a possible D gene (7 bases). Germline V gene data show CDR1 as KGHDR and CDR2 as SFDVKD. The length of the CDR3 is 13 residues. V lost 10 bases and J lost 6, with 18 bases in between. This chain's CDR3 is CATGGVKESEQYF. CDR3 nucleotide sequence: TGTGCCACAGGGGGGGTAAAAGAGTCCGAGCAGTACTTC.

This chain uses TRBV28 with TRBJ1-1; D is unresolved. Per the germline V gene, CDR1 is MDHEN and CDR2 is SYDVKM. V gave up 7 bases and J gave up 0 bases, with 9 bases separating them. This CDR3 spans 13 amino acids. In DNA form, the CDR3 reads TGTGCCAGCAAAAGAGCGCTGAACACTGAAGCTTTCTTT. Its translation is CASKRALNTEAFF.

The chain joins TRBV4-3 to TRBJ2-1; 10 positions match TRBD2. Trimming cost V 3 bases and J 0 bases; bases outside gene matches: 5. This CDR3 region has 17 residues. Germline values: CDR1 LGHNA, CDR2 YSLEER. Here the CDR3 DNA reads TGCGCCAGCAGCCAGATAGCGGGGGGAAGCTCCTACAATGAGCAGTTCTTC. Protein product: CASSQIAGGSSYNEQFF.

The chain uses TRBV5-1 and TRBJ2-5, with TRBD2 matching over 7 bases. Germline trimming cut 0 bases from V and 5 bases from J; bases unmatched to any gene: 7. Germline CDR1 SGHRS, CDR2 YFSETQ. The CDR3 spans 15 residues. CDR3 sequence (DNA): TGCGCCAGCAGCTTGGCAAGCGGGGATTGGGAGACCCAGTACTTC. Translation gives CASSLASGDWETQYF.